Listed below are T cell receptor beta chains from one sample, sequenced in a study of T-cell reconstitution after alpha-beta-depleted transplantation in children. TCRdb analysed the PCR reads with MiXCR anew, one entry per CDR3 protein. The sample has around 500,000 distinct CDR3 sequences; approximately 12% are singletons. This specimen consisted of PBMCs from the stem cell graft donor, obtained from the stem cell graft. These receptor sequences come from a human donor who donated a stem cell graft to a child with combined immunodeficiency. Each CDR3 is given with its conserved first and last residue. The order of the fields is V gene, J gene, clone size, CDR3 protein. Not every row has a clone size; where given, it reads once, few, many or a size class.

TRBV5-1	TRBJ2-7	few	CASSLAHTESEQYF
TRBV9	TRBJ2-2	many	CASSQEVTGELFF
TRBV4-2	TRBJ2-2	-	CASSVWIAGDTGELFF
TRBV3-1	TRBJ2-5	many	CASSQEGTPQETQYF
TRBV3-1	TRBJ1-2	-	CASRRQQGFDYGYTF
TRBV15	TRBJ1-2	few	CATSRDRAWGYGYTF
TRBV7-2	TRBJ2-5	few	CASSLVPGVSETQYF
TRBV7-9	TRBJ2-2	-	CASHPVDRDTGELFF
TRBV5-1	TRBJ2-1	-	CASSPEGSYNEQFF
TRBV18	TRBJ1-2	few	CASSPGGFDYGYTF
TRBV7-9	TRBJ2-7	-	CASSLGGTSSYEQYF
TRBV5-1	TRBJ1-1	few	CASSFGRGGTEAFF
TRBV5-6	TRBJ1-1	many	CASSLARGPEAFF
TRBV28	TRBJ2-5	few	CASSSREAGPQETQYF
TRBV10-3	TRBJ2-3	few	CAIRTGGVDTQYF
TRBV29-1	TRBJ1-4	-	CSVAANNEKLFF
TRBV5-1	TRBJ2-7	-	CASSPQGGVAYEQYF
TRBV6-2/TRBV6-3	TRBJ2-1	-	CASSYSLTSGPYEQFF
TRBV6-1	TRBJ1-2	-	CASSRKGQGEFYGYTF
TRBV5-1	TRBJ2-7	few	CASSLTGAQRVFYEQYF
TRBV29-1	TRBJ2-2	many	CSGGVSTGELFF
TRBV12-3/TRBV12-4	TRBJ2-7	-	CASSQRGGVWSYEQYF
TRBV6-1	TRBJ2-1	many	CASSPDSWNNEQFF
TRBV20-1	TRBJ2-1	-	CSARGPAGGILSYNEQFF
TRBV20-1	TRBJ2-5	few	CSAQGLFQYF
TRBV4-3	TRBJ2-3	many	CASSLLVATDTQYF
TRBV20-1	TRBJ2-1	-	CSARTGTPNEQFF
TRBV27	TRBJ2-7	few	CASSLSPSGPYEQYF
TRBV4-1	TRBJ2-5	-	CASSQDGGRQETQYF
TRBV29-1	TRBJ2-1	few	CSVETGDYEQFF
TRBV11-2	TRBJ2-1	few	CASSLDQYSYNEQFF
TRBV9	TRBJ2-3	few	CASSATGGRWPDTQYF
TRBV12-3/TRBV12-4	TRBJ1-1	many	CASSQPQGAAFF